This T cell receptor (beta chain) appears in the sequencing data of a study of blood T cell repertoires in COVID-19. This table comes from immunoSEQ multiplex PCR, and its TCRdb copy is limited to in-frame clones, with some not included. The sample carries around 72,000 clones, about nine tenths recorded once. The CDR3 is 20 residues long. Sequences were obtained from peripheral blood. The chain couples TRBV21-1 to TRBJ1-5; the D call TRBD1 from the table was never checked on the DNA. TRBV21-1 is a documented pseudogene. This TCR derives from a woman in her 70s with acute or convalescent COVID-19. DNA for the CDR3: TGTGCCAGCAGCGCCTGGGACAGGGTGTCTGAGTTATATAGCAATCAGCCCCAGCATTTT. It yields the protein CASSAWDRVSELYSNQPQHF.